What follows are 21 T cell receptor beta chains derived from one specimen sequenced in a study of a mutant IDH1 vaccine in newly diagnosed glioma. Antigens of these TCRs are unknown. Described time point: week 11, during vaccination. Every single dose of the vaccine, 300 ug of mutant IDH1 20-mer peptide, came with topical imiquimod. This table comes from immunoSEQ multiplex PCR, and its TCRdb copy is limited to in-frame clones, with some not included. The table has around 25,000 clones, around 82% seen once. Source: PBMCs, taken from a glioma patient whose treatment included an IDH1 peptide vaccine. The receptors come from a woman under 30 with glioma.

The gene calls are TRBV7-6 and TRBJ1-4; no clear D. The CDR3 consists of 15 residues. The germline CDR1 and CDR2 sequences are SGHVS and FNYEAQ. V lost 5 bases to trimming and J lost 7 bases, with 17 bases between them. CDR3 sequence reads: CASSPYKDLGEKLFF. The CDR3 DNA sequence: TGTGCCAGCAGCCCCTACAAGGACCTTGGTGAAAAACTGTTTTTT. Filled out from reference TRBV7-6 and TRBJ1-4, the complete variable domain reads GAGVSQSPRYKVTKRGQDVALRCDPISGHVSLYWYRQALGQGPEFLTYFNYEAQQDKSGLPNDRFSAERPEGSISTLTIQRTEQRDSAMYRCASSPYKDLGEKLFFGSGTQLSVL.

The chain combines TRBV19 with TRBJ1-5; no firm D call. The V and J ends lost 7 bases and 7 bases respectively, with 23 bases between them. Germline loops: CDR1 LNHDA, CDR2 SQIVND (reference sequence). The CDR3 is 16 amino acids. The CDR3 DNA reads TGTGCCAGTATCCCCGGTGACCTTCGGGGTCAACAGCCCCAGCATTTT. Its protein is CASIPGDLRGQQPQHF.

The J gene is TRBJ1-4, the V gene TRBV5-1; unclear D gene. The CDR3 consists of 15 residues. Germline CDR1 and CDR2: SGHRS and YFSETQ. The germline V and J ends were trimmed by 4 bases and 5 bases, with 15 bases remaining between them. The CDR3 protein is CASSRRTGGNEKLFF. The CDR3 DNA reads as TGCGCCAGCAGCCGTCGGACGGGTGGAAATGAAAAACTGTTTTTT.

The chain is built from TRBV19 and TRBJ1-2; TRBD1 matches 9 bases. Germline lookup yields CDR1 LNHDA and CDR2 SQIVND (reference sequence). This CDR3 spans 12 amino acids. V lost 6 bases to trimming and J lost 8 bases; unmatched junction nucleotides: 4. DNA for the CDR3: TGTGCCAGTAGGGACAGGGGAACCGGCTACACCTTC. Its translation is CASRDRGTGYTF.

This clone appeared a few times. This chain links TRBV18 with TRBJ1-4; D not certain. The germline gives CDR1 KGHSH, CDR2 LQKENI. Trimming left V 0 bases short and J 0 bases short, with 8 bases between. CDR3 length: 16 residues. The DNA for the CDR3 is TGTGCCAGCTCACCACCTGGAGCTACAACTAATGAAAAACTGTTTTTT. This sequence encodes CASSPPGATTNEKLFF.

This CDR3 reads CASSQLGFLVVDTQYF. The CDR3 region has the DNA TGCGCCAGCAGCCAACTCGGCTTTTTGGTTGTGGATACGCAGTATTTT. The chain links TRBV4-1 to TRBJ2-3; no clear D gene. The CDR3 consists of 16 residues. Germline V gene lookup returns CDR1 MGHRA and CDR2 YSYEKL. Trimming removed 2 bases from V and 6 bases from J, with 18 bases in between.

The chain joins TRBV27 to TRBJ2-7; possibly TRBD1 or TRBD2 for D (5 bases each). This CDR3 contains 16 residues. CDR1 and CDR2 (germline): MNHEY, SMNVEV (reference sequence). Trimming removed 3 bases at V and 2 bases at J, with 17 bases between. Here the CDR3 reads CASSFTGALGAYEQYF. The DNA of the CDR3 is TGTGCCAGCAGTTTCACAGGAGCCCTGGGGGCCTACGAGCAGTACTTC.

J is TRBJ1-3 and V is TRBV30; TRBD1 aligns across 8 bases. CDR1 and CDR2 from the germline V gene are GTSNPN and SVGIG (reference sequence). J gave up 3 bases and V 7 bases, and 5 bases lay outside the gene matches. The CDR3 is 13 amino acids. The chain's CDR3 is CASPGGFGNTIYF. CDR3 in DNA: TGTGCCTCCCCAGGGGGCTTTGGAAACACCATATATTTT.

The CDR3 is CASSSAAGGGNEQFF. The CDR3, as DNA: TGTGCCAGCAGCTCTGCAGCGGGGGGCGGCAATGAGCAGTTCTTC. This rearrangement joins TRBV5-4 to TRBJ2-1; 9 nucleotides agree with TRBD2. There are 15 residues in the CDR3. Germline values: CDR1 SGHNT, CDR2 YYREEE (reference sequence). V gave up 3 bases and J gave up 6 bases; unmatched junction bases: 7.

The sample holds one count of this clone. The rearrangement joins TRBV7-9 to TRBJ1-1; the match to TRBD1 covers 7 bases. This CDR3 spans 14 amino acids. Germline-derived CDR1 and CDR2 are SEHNR and FQNEAQ (reference sequence). V shed 8 bases, J shed 3 bases, and the junction held 9 bases outside the gene matches. This CDR3 reads CASARDRLDTEAFF. In DNA form, the CDR3 reads TGTGCCAGCGCCAGGGACAGACTTGACACTGAAGCTTTCTTT.

This clone has only a few counts. The rearrangement joins TRBV7-6 to TRBJ1-1; TRBD1 matches at 12 bases. This CDR3 spans 16 amino acids. After removal of 5 bases from V and 3 bases from J, the junction contained 7 bases not matched to a gene. Germline CDR1 is SGHVS and CDR2 is FNYEAQ. CDR3 protein: CASSKKGQGADTEAFF. For the CDR3, the DNA is TGTGCCAGCAGCAAAAAGGGACAGGGGGCGGACACTGAAGCTTTCTTT.

The chain carries TRBV5-1 and TRBJ2-5; 7 nucleotides line up with TRBD1. The J segment lost 2 bases and the V segment lost 0 bases, leaving 1 base of the junction unmatched. Germline V gene data show CDR1 as SGHRS and CDR2 as YFSETQ. This CDR3 has 14 residues. Written as DNA, the CDR3 is TGCGCCAGCAGCTTGGTGGGACAGCAAGAGACCCAGTACTTC. Translating gives CASSLVGQQETQYF.

The sample holds one count of this clone. The chain couples TRBV9 to TRBJ2-7; 7 bases map to TRBD1. The germline V gene has CDR1 SGDLS and CDR2 YYNGEE. With 2 bases clipped from V and 3 bases from J, the junction kept 8 bases outside the gene matches. The CDR3 contains 15 residues. The CDR3 DNA reads as TGTGCCAGCAGCGTCCCTGCAGGGGGTGACTACGAGCAGTACTTC. This gives the protein CASSVPAGGDYEQYF. Full variable domain (rest looked up from reference TRBV9 and TRBJ2-7): DSGVTQTPKHLITATGQRVTLRCSPRSGDLSVYWYQQSLDQGLQFLIQYYNGEERAKGNILERFSAQQFPDLHSELNLSSLELGDSALYFCASSVPAGGDYEQYFGPGTRLTVT.

The chain uses TRBV6-5 and TRBJ2-7; D remains ambiguous. The ends were cut back, 7 bases at V and 6 bases at J, with 22 bases in the middle. Germline values: CDR1 MNHEY, CDR2 SVGAGI. The CDR3 is 15 amino acids. CDR3 DNA: TGTGCCAGCAAGACATCGAGGAGCCCGACGTCCGAGCAGTACTTC. Translating it yields CASKTSRSPTSEQYF.

The chain uses TRBV7-9 and TRBJ1-2; D gene ambiguous. The CDR3 covers 11 residues. Germline assignment: CDR1 SEHNR and CDR2 FQNEAQ (reference sequence). Trimming removed 5 bases at V and 8 bases at J, with 9 bases between. Written as DNA, the CDR3 is TGTGCCAGCAGCCCCGGTGCGGGCTACACCTTC. Protein sequence: CASSPGAGYTF.

This clone showed up just a few times. The rearrangement joins TRBV18 to TRBJ1-2, with TRBD1 identical over 10 bases. The CDR3 consists of 17 residues. Germline CDR1 and CDR2: KGHSH and LQKENI. Trimming at V came to 0 bases and at J to 4 bases, leaving 8 bases not matched to a gene. The CDR3 is CASSPPRQGAPGYGYTF. In DNA, the CDR3 is TGTGCCAGCTCACCACCGCGACAGGGGGCGCCTGGCTATGGCTACACCTTC.

This rearrangement joins TRBV6-5 to TRBJ1-5; TRBD1 might be the D (6 bases). The CDR3 runs 14 residues. CDR1 is MNHEY and CDR2 is SVGAGI in the germline V gene. Trimming stripped 6 bases from V and 6 bases from J, with 15 bases between. The CDR3: CASSPGAGAQPQHF. The CDR3 coding sequence is TGTGCCAGCAGCCCAGGGGCAGGGGCTCAGCCCCAGCATTTT.

V usage is TRBV4-3 and J usage is TRBJ1-4; 9 bases align to TRBD1. The V gene's germline CDR1 is LGHNA and CDR2 YSLEER. The trim removed 1 base at V and 6 bases at J, leaving 3 bases unmatched. The CDR3 covers 15 residues. In DNA form, the CDR3 reads TGCGCCAGCAGCCAAGTGGACAGGGGTTATGAAAAACTGTTTTTT. This gives the protein CASSQVDRGYEKLFF.

J is TRBJ1-5 and V is TRBV30, with 7 positions matching TRBD1. Germline CDR1 reads GTSNPN; CDR2 reads SVGIG (reference sequence). Trimming cost V 3 bases and J 4 bases; bases outside gene matches: 6. This CDR3 is built from 14 residues. Here the CDR3 reads CAWSTGAVNQPQHF. In DNA, the CDR3 is TGTGCCTGGAGCACAGGGGCGGTTAATCAGCCCCAGCATTTT.

V gene TRBV19 combines with J gene TRBJ1-1; 7 nucleotides agree with TRBD1. Germline assignment: CDR1 LNHDA and CDR2 SQIVND (reference sequence). CDR3 length: 16 residues. Germline trimming cut 5 bases from V and 5 bases from J; bases unmatched to any gene: 14. The CDR3 sequence is CASSRNTGVSGTEAFF. As DNA, the CDR3 is TGTGCCAGTAGTCGTAACACAGGGGTTTCGGGGACTGAAGCTTTCTTT.

This sequence joins TRBV6-1 and TRBJ1-2, with 8 bases fitting TRBD1. This CDR3 is built from 12 residues. Germline V gives CDR1 MNHNS, CDR2 SASEGT. The J segment lost 5 bases and the V segment lost 6 bases, leaving 2 bases of the junction unmatched. CDR3 residues: CASRGTGYGYTF. The CDR3 DNA follows: TGTGCCAGCAGGGGGACAGGATATGGCTACACCTTC.